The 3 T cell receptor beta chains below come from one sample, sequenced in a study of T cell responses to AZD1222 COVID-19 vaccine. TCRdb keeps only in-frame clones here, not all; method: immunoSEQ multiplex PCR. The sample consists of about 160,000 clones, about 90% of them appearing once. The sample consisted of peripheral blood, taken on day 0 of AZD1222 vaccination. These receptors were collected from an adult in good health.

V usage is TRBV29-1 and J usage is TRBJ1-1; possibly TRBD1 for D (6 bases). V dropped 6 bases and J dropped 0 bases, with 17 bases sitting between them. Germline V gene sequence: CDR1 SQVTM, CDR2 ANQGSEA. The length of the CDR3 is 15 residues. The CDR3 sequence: CSVATGLKLNTEAFF. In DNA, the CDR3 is TGCAGCGTGGCAACAGGGCTTAAGTTGAACACTGAAGCTTTCTTT.

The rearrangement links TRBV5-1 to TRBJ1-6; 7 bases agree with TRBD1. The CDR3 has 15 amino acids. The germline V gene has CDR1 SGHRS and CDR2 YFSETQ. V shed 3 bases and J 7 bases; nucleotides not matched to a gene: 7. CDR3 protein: CASSWAGTVNSPLHF. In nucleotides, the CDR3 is TGCGCCAGCAGCTGGGCCGGGACAGTAAATTCACCCCTCCACTTT. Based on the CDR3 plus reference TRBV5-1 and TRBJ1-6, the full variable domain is KAGVTQTPRYLIKTRGQQVTLSCSPISGHRSVSWYQQTPGQGLQFLFEYFSETQRNKGNFPGRFSGRQFSNSRSEMNVSTLELGDSALYLCASSWAGTVNSPLHFGNGTRLTVT.

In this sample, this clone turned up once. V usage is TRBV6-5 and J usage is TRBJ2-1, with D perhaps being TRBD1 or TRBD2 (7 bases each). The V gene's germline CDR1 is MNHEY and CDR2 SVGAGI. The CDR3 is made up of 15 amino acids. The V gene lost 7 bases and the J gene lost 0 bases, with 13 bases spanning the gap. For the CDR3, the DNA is TGTGCCAGCAAAGGGGGCGGGGGCTCCTACAATGAGCAGTTCTTC. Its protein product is CASKGGGGSYNEQFF.